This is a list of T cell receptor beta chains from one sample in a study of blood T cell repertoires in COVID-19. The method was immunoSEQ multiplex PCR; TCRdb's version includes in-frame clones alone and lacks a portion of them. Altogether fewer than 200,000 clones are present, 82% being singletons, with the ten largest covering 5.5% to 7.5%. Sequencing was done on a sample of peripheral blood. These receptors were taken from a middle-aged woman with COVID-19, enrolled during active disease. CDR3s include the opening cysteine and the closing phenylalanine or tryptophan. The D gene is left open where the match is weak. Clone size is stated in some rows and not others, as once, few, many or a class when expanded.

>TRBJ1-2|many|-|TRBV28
TGTGCCAGCAGTGGGGGCACGACTTTTGGGTATGGCTACACCTTC
CASSGGTTFGYGYTF
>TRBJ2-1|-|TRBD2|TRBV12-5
TGTGCTAGTGGTTTGTTGGGGGGGTACCACAATGAGCAGTTCTTC
CASGLLGGYHNEQFF
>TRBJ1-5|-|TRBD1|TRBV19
TGTGCCAGTAGTACCCACAGGACAGGGGGGAACGGGCAGCATTTT
CASSTHRTGGNGQHF
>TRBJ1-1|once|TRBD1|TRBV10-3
TGTGCCATCAGTGGACAGGGGAACACTGAAGCTTTCTTT
CAISGQGNTEAFF
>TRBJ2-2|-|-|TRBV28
TGTGCCAGCAGTTCCCCTACGGGGACGAACACCGGGGAGCTGTTTTTT
CASSSPTGTNTGELFF
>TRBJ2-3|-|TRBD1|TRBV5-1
TGCGCCAGCAGCCGGACTCTCACCGGGACAGGGTTCGCAGATACGCAGTATTTT
CASSRTLTGTGFADTQYF
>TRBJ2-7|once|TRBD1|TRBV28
TGTGCCAGCAGTACCCCGGACAGGGCCCTGGTAGAGCAGTACTTC
CASSTPDRALVEQYF
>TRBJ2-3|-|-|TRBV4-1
TGCGCCAGCAGCCAAGGGGGGGTAGGCACAGATACGCAGTATTTT
CASSQGGVGTDTQYF
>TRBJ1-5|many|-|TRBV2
TGTGCCAGCAGTGAAATCCGGACTGGCAATCAGCCCCAGCATTTT
CASSEIRTGNQPQHF
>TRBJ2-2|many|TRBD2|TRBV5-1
TGCGCCAGCAGCTCCGCTCGGCAGGGAGGGGACCTCACCGGGGAGCTGTTTTTT
CASSSARQGGDLTGELFF
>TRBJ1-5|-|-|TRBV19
TGTGCCAGTTCCCTCGGGATAAAACCCCAGCATTTT
CASSLGIKPQHF
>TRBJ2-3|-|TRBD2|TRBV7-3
TGTGCCAGCAGCCCAGCGGGGATCGGGACAGATACGCAGTATTTT
CASSPAGIGTDTQYF
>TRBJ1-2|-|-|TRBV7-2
TGTGCCAGCAGCTTAGTGAACAGCCCGAACTATGGCTACACCTTC
CASSLVNSPNYGYTF
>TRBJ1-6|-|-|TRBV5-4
TGTGCCAGCAGCGCGGACAGATTTTCACCCCTCCACTTT
CASSADRFSPLHF
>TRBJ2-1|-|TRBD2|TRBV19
TGTGCCAGTAGTATCAGCGGCGGGAGGGCCTCTAATGAGCAGTTCTTC
CASSISGGRASNEQFF
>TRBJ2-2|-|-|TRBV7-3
TGTGCCAGCAGCTCAGACAGGCCCTCGAACACCGGGGAGCTGTTTTTT
CASSSDRPSNTGELFF
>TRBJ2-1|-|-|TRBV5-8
TGTGCCAGCAGCTTAGAGGACTACCGCAATGAGCAGTTCTTC
CASSLEDYRNEQFF
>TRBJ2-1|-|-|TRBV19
TGTGCCAGTAGTATAGGCGGCGCCAACAATGAGCAGTTCTTC
CASSIGGANNEQFF
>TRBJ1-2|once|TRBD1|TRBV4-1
TGCGCCAGCAGCGCAGGGGGCAGGGGCCAAAATCGCGGCTACACCTTC
CASSAGGRGQNRGYTF
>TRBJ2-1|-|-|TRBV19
TGTGCCAGTAGTATCCGCACTAGTGGTGAGCAGTTCTTC
CASSIRTSGEQFF
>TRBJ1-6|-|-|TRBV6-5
TGTGCCAGCGGATCAGGAACTTATTCACCCCTCCACTTT
CASGSGTYSPLHF
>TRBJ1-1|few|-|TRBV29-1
TGCAGCGACTTTAACACTGAAGCTTTCTTT
CSDFNTEAFF
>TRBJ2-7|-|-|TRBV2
TGTGCCAGCAGTTTGAGGCACTACGAGCAGTACTTC
CASSLRHYEQYF
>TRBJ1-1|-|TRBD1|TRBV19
TGTGCCACAGGACAGGGGCCCACCCCCCCTGAAGCTTTCTTT
CATGQGPTPPEAFF
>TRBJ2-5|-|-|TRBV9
TGTGCCCGCCGACCCGGGGGGCGAGAGACCCAGTACTTC
CARRPGGRETQYF